This is a list of T cell receptor beta chains from one sample in a study of blood T cells in healthy people across ages. MiXCR, applied by TCRdb to the 5' RACE reads, yields one record per CDR3 protein. Of approximately 900,000 distinct CDR3 sequences listed, 40% to 60% are singletons. The sample was blood. The receptor set was obtained from a man younger than 45 in good health. Both conserved end residues are part of each CDR3. Clone size is stated in some rows and not others, as once, few, many or a class when expanded.

V gene	clone size	J gene	CDR3 protein
TRBV6-6	-	TRBJ2-5	CASTTGQGKETQYF
TRBV7-3	-	TRBJ2-3	CASSLPTSGTGGSDDTQYF
TRBV29-1	-	TRBJ2-7	CSAAVYGQYF
TRBV7-2	-	TRBJ2-1	CASSPPGQGRNRRFF
TRBV30	-	TRBJ2-4	CAWSPGQGNIQYF
TRBV20-1	-	TRBJ2-1	CSARDGGGASHNEQFF
TRBV4-1	-	-	CASSQDGSQPYEQYF
TRBV29-1	few	-	CSVESSGNVYEQYF
TRBV27	-	TRBJ2-2	CASSLTHATGELFF
TRBV7-9	-	TRBJ1-1	CASSKDTDTEAFF
TRBV20-1	few	TRBJ2-4	CSAHTGQGVVDIQYF
TRBV30	-	TRBJ2-1	CAWKRNRPSGYNEQFF
TRBV14	-	TRBJ2-7	CASSSALSRGDEQYF
TRBV6-7	-	TRBJ2-7	CAICSQQYF
TRBV14	-	TRBJ2-7	CASSERSVTSREQYF
TRBV3-1	-	TRBJ1-2	CASSQGFGRGSEAGYTF
TRBV9	once	TRBJ2-6	CASSTRRDTLYSGANVLTF
TRBV28	-	TRBJ2-3	CASSSPSSTGTQYF
TRBV5-1	-	TRBJ1-1	CASSPAGVGATEAFF
TRBV11-3	-	TRBJ2-1	CASSHGLAGGVGNEQFF
TRBV5-1	few	TRBJ1-4	CASSPSGSGNEKLFF
TRBV28	-	TRBJ2-7	CASSLQGFSYEQYF
TRBV3-1	few	TRBJ1-2	CASSLENHYGYTF
TRBV21-1	few	TRBJ2-1	CASSKAHRGGREQFF
TRBV3-1	few	TRBJ2-1	CASSQGDFNEQFF